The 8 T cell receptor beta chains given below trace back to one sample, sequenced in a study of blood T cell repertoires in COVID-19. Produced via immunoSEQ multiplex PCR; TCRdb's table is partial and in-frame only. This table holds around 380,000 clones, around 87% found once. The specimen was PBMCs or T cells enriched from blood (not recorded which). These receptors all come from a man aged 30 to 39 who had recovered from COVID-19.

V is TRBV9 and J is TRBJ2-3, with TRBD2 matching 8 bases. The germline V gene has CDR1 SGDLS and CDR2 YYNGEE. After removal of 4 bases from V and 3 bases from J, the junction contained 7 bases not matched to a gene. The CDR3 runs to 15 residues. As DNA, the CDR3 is TGTGCCAGCAGCCCCCGGGGGGGGGAGACAGATACGCAGTATTTT. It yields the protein CASSPRGGETDTQYF. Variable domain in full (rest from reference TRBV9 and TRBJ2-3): DSGVTQTPKHLITATGQRVTLRCSPRSGDLSVYWYQQSLDQGLQFLIQYYNGEERAKGNILERFSAQQFPDLHSELNLSSLELGDSALYFCASSPRGGETDTQYFGPGTRLTVL.

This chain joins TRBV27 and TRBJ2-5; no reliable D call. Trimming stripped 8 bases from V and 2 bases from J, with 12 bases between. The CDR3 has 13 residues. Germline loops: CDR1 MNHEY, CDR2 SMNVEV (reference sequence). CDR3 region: CASALGEQETQYF. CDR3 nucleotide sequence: TGTGCCAGCGCCTTAGGAGAGCAAGAGACCCAGTACTTC.

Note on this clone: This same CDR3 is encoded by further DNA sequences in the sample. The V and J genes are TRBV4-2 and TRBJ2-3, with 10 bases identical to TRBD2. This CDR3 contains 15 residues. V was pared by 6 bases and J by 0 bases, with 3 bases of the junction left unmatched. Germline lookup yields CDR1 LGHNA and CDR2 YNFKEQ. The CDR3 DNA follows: TGTGCCAGCAGTTTTAGCGGGGGGAGCACAGATACGCAGTATTTT. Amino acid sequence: CASSFSGGSTDTQYF.

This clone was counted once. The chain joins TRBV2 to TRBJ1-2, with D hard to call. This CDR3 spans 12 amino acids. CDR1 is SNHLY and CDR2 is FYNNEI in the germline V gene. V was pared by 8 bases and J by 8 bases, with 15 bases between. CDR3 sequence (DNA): TGTGCCAGCCTAACCGACAAAGGCGGCTACACCTTC. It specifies CASLTDKGGYTF.

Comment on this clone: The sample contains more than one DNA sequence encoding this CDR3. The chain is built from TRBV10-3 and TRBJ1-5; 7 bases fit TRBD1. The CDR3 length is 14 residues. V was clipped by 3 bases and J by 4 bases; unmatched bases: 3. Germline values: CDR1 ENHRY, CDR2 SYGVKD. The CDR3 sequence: CAISEGGGNQPQHF. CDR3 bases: TGTGCCATCAGTGAAGGGGGCGGGAATCAGCCCCAGCATTTT.

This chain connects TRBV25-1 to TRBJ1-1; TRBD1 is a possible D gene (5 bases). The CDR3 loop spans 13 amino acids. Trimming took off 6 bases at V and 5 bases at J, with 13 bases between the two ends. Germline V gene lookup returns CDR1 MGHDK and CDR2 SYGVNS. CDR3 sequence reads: CASSQAGRTEAFF. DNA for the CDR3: TGTGCCAGCAGCCAGGCGGGGCGAACTGAAGCTTTCTTT.

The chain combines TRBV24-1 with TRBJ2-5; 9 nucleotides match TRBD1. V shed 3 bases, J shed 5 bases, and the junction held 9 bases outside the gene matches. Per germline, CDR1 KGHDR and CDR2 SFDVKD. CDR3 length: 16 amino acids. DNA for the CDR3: TGTGCCACCAGTGATAACAGGGGGACAGGGATGGAGACCCAGTACTTC. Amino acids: CATSDNRGTGMETQYF.

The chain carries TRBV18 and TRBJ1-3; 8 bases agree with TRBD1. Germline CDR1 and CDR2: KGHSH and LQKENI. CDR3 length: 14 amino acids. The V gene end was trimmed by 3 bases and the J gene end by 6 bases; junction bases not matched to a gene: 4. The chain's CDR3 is CASSPTGALNTIYF. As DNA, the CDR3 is TGTGCCAGCTCACCGACAGGGGCCCTAAACACCATATATTTT. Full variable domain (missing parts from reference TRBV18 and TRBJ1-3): NAGVMQNPRHLVRRRGQEARLRCSPMKGHSHVYWYRQLPEEGLKFMVYLQKENIIDESGMPKERFSAEFPKEGPSILRIQQVVRGDSAAYFCASSPTGALNTIYFGEGSWLTVV.